The sequence of this T cell receptor (beta chain) was determined in a study of blood T cells in healthy people across ages (dated by TCRdb to about 2015). About the investigation overall: Template switching captured roughly one uniquely barcoded TCR beta cDNA molecule per two T cells in model experiments. Using deep sequencing normalized with unique cDNA molecular identifiers, the study measured how TCR beta repertoire diversity changes with age. Four age groups were formed from the donors: young (average approximately 15 years), middle-aged (approximately 39), aged (around 68) and long-lived (about 75). To avoid experimental bias, donors of different ages were randomly spread across the sequencing lanes. For two donors (one aged 18 to 30 and one aged 80 or older), the study analyzed two additional independent replicas of 1 million unique cDNA reads from the same blood draw.

The library was made by 5' RACE. TCRdb lists the instrument as Illumina HiSeq 2500. A second PCR of roughly 6 to 12 cycles was performed with a sample-barcoded 5' primer and a J-beta primer mix. A unique molecular identifier was introduced onto each TCR beta cDNA molecule by a template-switch 5' adaptor carrying 12 random nucleotides. Each sample yielded at least 3 million CDR3-containing paired-end reads. First-strand cDNA synthesis was performed from all RNA using the Mint cDNA synthesis kit, with priming by a TRBC-specific oligonucleotide. All cDNA was treated with uracil-DNA glycosylase and then went through a first 18-cycle PCR with the universal primers M1SS and BC2_uni_R. Under the source paper's analysis protocol: For normalization, 1 million high-quality reads were randomly selected from each sample, with every read carrying a distinct molecular identifier. Instead of being binned into consensus sequences, reads that shared molecular identifiers were thrown out. CDR3 identification, clonotype clustering and error correction used MiTCR with a Q25 quality threshold and the strictest error-elimination algorithm. A nonparametric unseen species model using Euler transformation provided a lower-bound estimate of total TCR beta diversity. The public reads were reanalyzed by TCRdb: fastp trimming at Q25, MiXCR alignment, in-frame beta chains only. A single entry per CDR3 protein holds the most common genes and DNA from its merged rows. TCRdb's processing, not the authors', yielded these V and J calls. In all, the sample holds about 670,000 distinct CDR3 sequences, and approximately 52% of those were seen once. The ten biggest clones cover roughly 13% of the sample.

Systemically healthy Caucasian individuals from Russia, some 38 in total and aged roughly 6 to 100 years, were included as donors. Around 9.7 milliliters of peripheral blood were collected from each donor into EDTA-treated Vacutainer tubes. PBMCs were isolated by Ficoll-Paque density-gradient centrifugation, with at least 6 million obtained per sample. Trizol reagent was used to extract total RNA from the PBMCs, yielding at least 6 micrograms per sample. Naive CD45RAhigh/CD27high T cell percentages were measured by flow cytometry on a PBMC aliquot from every donor. Points the paper makes about the study in general: Because the CMV infection status of the donors was unknown, age-related changes in expanded clonotypes may potentially have been confounded. Compared with the aged group, the long-lived group had more naive CD4+ T cells, fewer expanded clones and increased TCR diversity, suggesting age selection. Estimates of total diversity based on one million sequenced T cells were considered lower bounds and underestimates. Observed TCR beta diversity correlated strongly with the percentage of naive T cells measured by flow cytometry. As age increased, observed TCR beta diversity per million T cells dropped in a roughly linear way, and a significant reduction was already evident by age about 36. Since profiling was done on bulk unsorted PBMCs, naive and antigen-experienced compartments could not be conclusively compared.

Via the germline V gene, CDR1 is SGHTA and CDR2 FQGTGA. The V and J ends are trimmed by 5 bases and 7 bases, leaving 12 bases between them. The CDR3 starts with the cysteine, ends with the phenylalanine, and has 12 residues. Only the CDR3 DNA stays, 36 bases, in frame from base 1. This clonotype showed up just once. Its antigen target is currently unknown. Base-call qualities are not available, and no considerably larger clone is one nucleotide away. A single read is weak support. This TCR was recovered from a woman older than 75 in good health. Sequenced sample: blood. The receptor chain draws on TRBV7-3 and TRBJ2-7; no D segment can be confidently identified. DNA sequence: TGTGCCAGCAGCCTACATCCTTATGAGCAGTACTTC. Translation gives CASSLHPYEQYF.